These 29 T cell receptor beta chains were sequenced from one sample in a study of cytomegalovirus exposure and HLA in healthy donors. Sequenced by immunoSEQ multiplex PCR; TCRdb stores in-frame clones only, minus some. The table records 100,000 to 150,000 clones, 89% of them present only once. Sequencing used PBMCs. The receptors originated from a woman aged 18-30 years in good health and CMV-seronegative.

This chain links TRBV4-1 with TRBJ2-1; 9 bases map to TRBD1. The CDR3 spans 14 residues. Germline assignment: CDR1 MGHRA and CDR2 YSYEKL. Germline trimming cut 10 bases from V and 5 bases from J; bases unmatched to any gene: 9. The CDR3: CATQGQGIDNEQFF. As DNA, the CDR3 is TGCGCCACCCAAGGACAGGGGATTGACAATGAGCAGTTCTTC.

V usage is TRBV7-9 and J usage is TRBJ1-2; D might be TRBD1 (5 bases). This CDR3 is 13 amino acids long. Per germline, CDR1 SEHNR and CDR2 FQNEAQ (reference sequence). V dropped 7 bases and J dropped 4 bases, with 13 bases sitting between them. The CDR3, as DNA: TGTGCCAGCAACTTCGACAGACTCTATGGCTACACCTTC. It codes for CASNFDRLYGYTF.

This chain links TRBV7-9 with TRBJ2-2; D may be TRBD1 (6 bases). Deletions cut 8 bases from V and 1 base from J, with 14 bases between. Germline V CDR1 and CDR2: SEHNR, FQNEAQ (reference sequence). The CDR3 length is 15 residues. CDR3: CASPVRTENTGELFF. The CDR3 nucleotides read TGTGCCAGCCCCGTCCGGACAGAGAACACCGGGGAGCTGTTTTTT.

The genes are TRBV28 and TRBJ1-5; the D is unclear. Trimming removed 5 bases from V and 4 bases from J, with 3 bases in between. This CDR3 is built from 11 residues. Germline V lookup: CDR1 MDHEN, CDR2 SYDVKM. The CDR3 DNA reads as TGTGCCAGCAGTACTAATCAGCCCCAGCATTTT. Translating it yields CASSTNQPQHF. Full variable domain (outside the CDR3, taken from reference TRBV28 and TRBJ1-5): DVKVTQSSRYLVKRTGEKVFLECVQDMDHENMFWYRQDPGLGLRLIYFSYDVKMKEKGDIPEGYSVSREKKERFSLILESASTNQTSMYLCASSTNQPQHFGDGTRLSIL.

A single count supports this clone. The V and J genes are TRBV5-4 and TRBJ2-5, with D possibly being TRBD2 (6 bases). Germline assignment: CDR1 SGHNT and CDR2 YYREEE (reference sequence). The CDR3 length is 15 residues. Trimming took 4 bases from V and 2 from J, leaving 15 bases between them. CDR3 in amino acids: CASSPGTADQETQYF. The CDR3 region has the DNA TGTGCCAGCAGCCCCGGGACTGCCGATCAAGAGACCCAGTACTTC. Drawing the rest from reference TRBV5-4 and TRBJ2-5, the complete variable domain is ETGVTQSPTHLIKTRGQQVTLRCSSQSGHNTVSWYQQALGQGPQFIFQYYREEENGRGNFPPRFSGLQFPNYSSELNVNALELDDSALYLCASSPGTADQETQYFGPGTRLLVL.

Remarks on this clone: A junction end diverges from the germline sequence, so it may reflect a read error. This sample includes further DNA sequences coding for the same CDR3. V and J are TRBV4-1 and TRBJ2-7; D remains unclear. The germline V gene encodes CDR1 MGHRA and CDR2 YSYEKL. The CDR3 runs 15 residues. The CDR3 DNA reads as TGCGCCAGCAGCCAAGTCGCCAGCGCCTCCTATGAGCAGTACTTC. Its translation is CASSQVASASYEQYF.

The chain uses TRBV5-1 and TRBJ1-6, with D perhaps TRBD1 (5 bases). Trimming pared 0 bases from V and 0 bases from J, leaving 13 bases between. There are 18 residues in the CDR3. Germline values: CDR1 SGHRS, CDR2 YFSETQ. Written as DNA, the CDR3 is TGCGCCAGCAGCTTGGCTTACGACAGTCGCTCCTATAATTCACCCCTCCACTTT. Its translation: CASSLAYDSRSYNSPLHF.

The rearrangement links TRBV7-9 to TRBJ2-1, with D perhaps matching TRBD2 (5 bases). Germline values: CDR1 SEHNR, CDR2 FQNEAQ (reference sequence). CDR3 length: 15 residues. The ends were cut back, 0 bases at V and 2 bases at J, with 8 bases in the middle. CDR3 loop: CASSLAGSTYNEQFF. The CDR3 DNA sequence: TGTGCCAGCAGCTTAGCGGGGAGTACCTACAATGAGCAGTTCTTC. The variable domain in full, completed from reference TRBV7-9 and TRBJ2-1, reads DTGVSQNPRHKITKRGQNVTFRCDPISEHNRLYWYRQTLGQGPEFLTYFQNEAQLEKSRLLSDRFSAERPKGSFSTLEIQRTEQGDSAMYLCASSLAGSTYNEQFFGPGTRLTVL.

This clone turned up a few times. The V call is TRBV6-1, the J call TRBJ1-4; D gene unclear. The V end lost 1 base, the J end lost 7 bases, and 4 bases lay between the germline ends. This CDR3 region has 12 residues. The germline V gene has CDR1 MNHNS and CDR2 SASEGT. CDR3 protein: CASSEVFEKLFF. The DNA for the CDR3 is TGTGCCAGCAGTGAAGTATTTGAAAAACTGTTTTTT.

This clone was detected only once. The chain uses TRBV7-7 and TRBJ2-3; TRBD2 matches 13 bases. Trimming at V came to 5 bases and at J to 1 base, leaving 3 bases not matched to a gene. Germline values: CDR1 SSHAT, CDR2 FNYEAQ (reference sequence). The CDR3 is 16 amino acids. The CDR3, as DNA: TGTGCCAGCAGCGAAGGACTAGCGGGGGGCACAGATACGCAGTATTTT. It codes for CASSEGLAGGTDTQYF.

The rearrangement links TRBV7-2 to TRBJ1-1, with D hard to call. With 5 bases removed from V and 7 bases from J, the gap between germline ends came to 14 bases. This CDR3 comprises 13 residues. The germline V gene has CDR1 SGHTA and CDR2 FQGNSA. CDR3 sequence (DNA): TGTGCCAGCAGCCCCTTGAGCAAGCTTGAAGCTTTCTTT. Translated, it gives CASSPLSKLEAFF.

The V gene is TRBV27, the J gene TRBJ2-7, with 7 bases that match TRBD2. The junction had 5 bases not matched to a gene; V was cut back by 6 bases and J by 0 bases. CDR1 and CDR2 from the germline V gene are MNHEY and SMNVEV (reference sequence). The CDR3 length is 14 residues. The DNA for the CDR3 is TGTGCCAGCAGCGCTAGCGGCCTCTCCTACGAGCAGTACTTC. The encoded protein is CASSASGLSYEQYF.

The rearrangement joins TRBV6-6 to TRBJ2-5; 9 nucleotides match TRBD1. In germline, CDR1 is MNHNY, CDR2 SVGAGI (reference sequence). This CDR3 has 16 amino acids. V shed 2 bases, J shed 3 bases, and the junction held 7 bases outside the gene matches. CDR3 in amino acids: CASSYPARDREETQYF. Written as DNA, the CDR3 is TGTGCCAGCAGTTACCCTGCTCGGGACAGGGAAGAGACCCAGTACTTC.

This clone was seen once. V is TRBV2 and J is TRBJ2-1, with 9 nucleotides matching TRBD1. Trimming cost V 4 bases and J 5 bases; bases outside gene matches: 9. Germline V gene data show CDR1 as SNHLY and CDR2 as FYNNEI. The CDR3 length is 16 residues. Here the CDR3 DNA reads TGTGCCAGCAGTGGGGGGTGGACAGGGGCTGACAATGAGCAGTTCTTC. Protein product: CASSGGWTGADNEQFF.

The rearrangement links TRBV5-8 to TRBJ1-2, with a possible D match to TRBD1 (6 bases). CDR1 and CDR2 from the germline V gene are SGHTS and YDEGEE. This CDR3 is built from 13 residues. V lost 7 bases to trimming and J lost 2 bases, with 12 bases between them. CDR3 region: CASSARGNYGYTF. The CDR3 DNA reads TGTGCCAGCTCGGCCAGGGGAAACTATGGCTACACCTTC.

This sequence joins TRBV29-1 and TRBJ2-1, with D possibly TRBD1 on 5 matching bases. The germline V gene encodes CDR1 SQVTM and CDR2 ANQGSEA. The CDR3 is 14 amino acids. The V gene lost 2 bases and the J gene lost 3 bases, with 11 bases spanning the gap. CDR3 in DNA: TGCAGCGTTGAAAAGGACACCTTCTACAATGAGCAGTTCTTC. Translated: CSVEKDTFYNEQFF.

The chain joins TRBV5-4 to TRBJ1-1; D is unclear. The CDR3 spans 12 residues. CDR1 SGHNT and CDR2 YYREEE come from the germline V gene (reference sequence). The ends were cut back, 7 bases at V and 4 bases at J, with 11 bases in the middle. The CDR3 loop is CASAPRGTEAFF. As DNA, the CDR3 is TGTGCCAGCGCGCCCCGGGGCACTGAAGCTTTCTTT.

The rearrangement links TRBV19 to TRBJ2-5; weak D call: TRBD2 (7 bases). The germline gives CDR1 LNHDA, CDR2 SQIVND (reference sequence). Trimming cost V 3 bases and J 2 bases, with 13 bases left between them. CDR3 size: 15 residues. DNA of the CDR3: TGTGCCAGTAGTATTTTGGGGGGGGCGCAAGAGACCCAGTACTTC. It yields the protein CASSILGGAQETQYF.

This clone has a single count. The chain joins TRBV20-1 to TRBJ1-2; a weak D match, TRBD1 (5 bases). CDR3 length: 11 residues. Between the trimmed V and J ends, which lost 8 bases and 6 bases, there was a span of 13 bases. Germline V lookup: CDR1 DFQATT, CDR2 SNEGSKA (reference sequence). The DNA of the CDR3 is TGCAGTCACACTGGGGGGAATGGCTACACCTTC. Amino acid sequence: CSHTGGNGYTF.

V is TRBV5-8 and J is TRBJ1-4, with TRBD1 identical over 9 bases. CDR3 length: 14 residues. V gave up 1 base and J gave up 9 bases; unmatched junction bases: 4. Germline V gives CDR1 SGHTS, CDR2 YDEGEE. CDR3 in amino acids: CASSLNRGQKKLFF. The CDR3 region has the DNA TGTGCCAGCAGCTTGAACAGGGGGCAGAAAAAACTGTTTTTT.

The V gene is TRBV7-9, the J gene TRBJ2-7; TRBD1 is a possible D gene (5 bases). CDR3 length: 13 residues. Trimming took off 3 bases at V and 6 bases at J, with 12 bases between the two ends. Germline CDR1 is SEHNR and CDR2 is FQNEAQ (reference sequence). For the CDR3, the DNA is TGTGCCAGCAGCTTGGGGCAGGGTCGCGAGCAGTACTTC. Its protein is CASSLGQGREQYF. Together with reference TRBV7-9 and TRBJ2-7, the CDR3 gives the full variable domain: DTGVSQNPRHKITKRGQNVTFRCDPISEHNRLYWYRQTLGQGPEFLTYFQNEAQLEKSRLLSDRFSAERPKGSFSTLEIQRTEQGDSAMYLCASSLGQGREQYFGPGTRLTVT.

Only a few counts were recorded for this clone. The chain uses TRBV20-1 and TRBJ2-1; D possibly corresponds to TRBD2 (5 bases). This CDR3 is 10 amino acids long. The V end was cut by 6 bases, the J end by 7 bases, with 7 bases between. The germline V gene encodes CDR1 DFQATT and CDR2 SNEGSKA (reference sequence). CDR3 coding DNA: TGCAGTGCCGCGGGTAATGAGCAGTTCTTC. Translation gives CSAAGNEQFF.

The genes are TRBV5-1 and TRBJ2-1; 8 nucleotides line up with TRBD1. V trimming: 2 bases; J trimming: 4 bases; junction bases outside the gene matches: 8. This CDR3 is 16 amino acids long. From germline, CDR1 is SGHRS and CDR2 YFSETQ. CDR3 sequence: CASSFQGANLYNEQFF. The CDR3 DNA follows: TGCGCCAGCAGCTTCCAGGGGGCTAATTTATACAATGAGCAGTTCTTC.

This clone was seen a few times. The chain uses TRBV11-2 and TRBJ1-6; D call uncertain. The CDR3 totals 15 residues. Germline lookup yields CDR1 SGHAT and CDR2 FQNNGV. The V gene lost 5 bases and the J gene lost 7 bases, with 15 bases spanning the gap. The CDR3 reads CASSPTGLRNSPLHF. CDR3 nucleotides: TGTGCCAGCAGCCCGACGGGGTTACGAAATTCACCCCTCCACTTT.

The gene calls are TRBV21-1 and TRBJ1-3; the tabulated D call, TRBD1, remains unverified against the DNA. TRBV21-1 is a known pseudogene. CDR3 size: 17 residues. The CDR3 DNA sequence: TGTGCCAGCAGCAAGGCCTATACAGGGATCTCTGGAAACACCATATATTTT. Translation gives CASSKAYTGISGNTIYF.

The chain links TRBV5-4 to TRBJ2-6; D unresolved. Trimming removed 5 bases at V and 0 bases at J, with 18 bases between. The CDR3 loop spans 18 amino acids. Germline values: CDR1 SGHNT, CDR2 YYREEE (reference sequence). This CDR3 reads CASSILTLTGSGANVLTF. In nucleotides, the CDR3 is TGTGCCAGCAGTATACTAACATTAACTGGCTCTGGGGCCAACGTCCTGACTTTC.

The rearrangement joins TRBV4-1 to TRBJ2-7; TRBD1 is a possible D gene (6 bases). Germline CDR1 is MGHRA and CDR2 is YSYEKL. CDR3 length equals 15 residues. The V gene lost 7 bases and the J gene lost 2 bases, with 18 bases spanning the gap. CDR3 in amino acids: CASTLNWGLPYEQYF. CDR3 DNA: TGCGCCAGCACCCTGAATTGGGGGCTACCCTACGAGCAGTACTTC.

Note on this clone: One end of the junction does not line up with germline, which may come from a read error. The gene calls are TRBV6-5 and TRBJ2-1, with 12 positions matching TRBD2. This CDR3 comprises 14 residues. CDR1 and CDR2 from the germline V gene are MNHEY and SVGAGI. CDR3 residues: CASASGGVYSEQFF. CDR3 coding DNA: TGTGCCAGCGCTAGCGGGGGGGTCTACAGTGAGCAGTTCTTC.

This clone was detected many times. The chain is built from TRBV7-6 and TRBJ1-2; 8 bases line up with TRBD1. V trimming: 1 base; J trimming: 7 bases; junction bases outside the gene matches: 5. The CDR3 has 14 residues. CDR1 SGHVS and CDR2 FNYEAQ come from the germline V gene. CDR3 in DNA: TGTGCCAGCAGCTTAGACCCAGGGGGCGGTGGCTACACCTTC. This translates into CASSLDPGGGGYTF.